The following is a T cell receptor beta chain sequence with its context. This clone was recorded many times. This receptor's antigen is unknown. No base quality information exists; no much larger clone differs at one position. After removal of 4 bases from V and 3 bases from J, the junction retains 6 bases not matched to a gene. The CDR3 holds 15 amino acids from the cysteine to the phenylalanine. Just CDR3 DNA is preserved here, 45 bases in frame from base 1. Per the germline V gene (reference sequence), LNHDA is the CDR1 and SQIVND is the CDR2. The source of the sample is a study of blood T cell repertoires in COVID-19 (dated by TCRdb to the early 2020s). Regarding the study in general: Samples from collaborators originated in the United States, Italy and Spain and spanned both the acute and convalescent phases of COVID-19. Where HLA class I and class II types were available, the types were taken from metadata supplied by the sample provider, not from assay-based typing. Samples came from the ongoing ImmuneRACE study (first 160 participants) plus 1,254 subjects from 6 global collaborators. A de-identified subject ID, COVID-19 status, age in years and sex were almost always included in the sample metadata. A freely available public database, intended as a resource for researchers studying the immune response to SARS-CoV-2, is where the repertoires were released. The prospective study material was composed of cDNA or gDNA derived from T cells, B-cell-depleted T cells, or PBMCs. The dataset comprised deeply sampled blood TCRbeta repertoires from subjects exposed to, actively infected with, or recovered from COVID-19.

Broad study findings and their caveats: The amount of clinical and demographic metadata varied by source and participant and was provided uncurated.

The immunoSEQ Assay, a bias-controlled multiplex PCR, was used to amplify TCRbeta CDR3 regions from genomic DNA. The authors' analysis ran thus. Within the assay, amplification of reference gene primers was used to estimate how many nucleated cells each sample contained. To quantify the absolute abundance of each unique TCRbeta CDR3 rearrangement, sequence reads were collapsed and filtered. Productive Simpson clonality was computed per sample as the square root of Simpson's diversity index over productive rearrangements. TCRdb took over this immuneACCESS table, retaining in-frame rearrangements with V and J assigned. Such tables are incomplete; in checked studies, under half of the missing clones stem from an unresolved V gene, and the remainder is unexplained. The V and J calls and clone size are taken from that table; D and trimming were inferred from the DNA. Across this sample there are roughly 280,000 clones, with about 90% seen only once. The ten largest clones take up over 4% of the sample.

In the prospective study, participants were about 18 to 90 years old, resided in 24 geographic areas of the United States, and were enrolled through a virtual design. Cohort assignment in the prospective study relied on participant-reported clinical history from a screening survey and a study questionnaire. Mobile phlebotomists in the prospective study collected whole blood, serum and a nasopharyngeal or oropharyngeal swab from every participant. Prospective study participants could optionally give additional blood draws and questionnaires over a roughly two-month period. Before DNA extraction, blood samples from the prospective study were shipped at room temperature or frozen.

The sequencing input was PBMCs or T cells enriched from blood (not recorded which). The rearranged chain carries TRBV19 and TRBJ2-3, with 8 bases in between that match TRBD2. The TCR sequence derives from a woman aged 25 to 45 with acute COVID-19. The nucleotide sequence reads as follows: TGTGCCAGTAGTACGGACCGCGGGAGGACAGATACGCAGTATTTT. It translates to CASSTDRGRTDTQYF. The CDR3, completed at both ends by the reference TRBV19 and TRBJ2-3 genes, gives the full variable domain DGGITQSPKYLFRKEGQNVTLSCEQNLNHDAMYWYRQDPGQGLRLIYYSQIVNDFQKGDIAEGYSVSREKKESFPLTVTSAQKNPTAFYLCASSTDRGRTDTQYFGPGTRLTVL.